This entry concerns a single T cell receptor (beta chain). The source of the sample is a study of blood T cell repertoires in COVID-19. CDR1 and CDR2 from the germline V gene are SGHNT and YYREEE (reference sequence). The V gene lost 1 base and the J gene lost 7 bases, with 21 bases spanning the gap. The CDR3 totals 18 residues. Study processing details: Amplification of reference gene primers provided the estimated nucleated cell counts. Measured with immunoSEQ multiplex PCR; TCRdb has only the in-frame clones, and not every one. The V and J calls and clone size were taken over from that table, and D and trimming were inferred from the DNA. This sample has around 60,000 clones, with approximately 87% found just once.

The rearrangement links TRBV5-4 to TRBJ1-6, with D unclear. The source material was peripheral blood. The TCR sequence derives from a human donor in a cohort sampled during active COVID-19. The CDR3 here is CASSLRLVSGTPNSPLHF. The CDR3, as DNA: TGTGCCAGCAGCTTGAGGTTGGTGTCAGGCACACCAAATTCACCCCTCCACTTT.